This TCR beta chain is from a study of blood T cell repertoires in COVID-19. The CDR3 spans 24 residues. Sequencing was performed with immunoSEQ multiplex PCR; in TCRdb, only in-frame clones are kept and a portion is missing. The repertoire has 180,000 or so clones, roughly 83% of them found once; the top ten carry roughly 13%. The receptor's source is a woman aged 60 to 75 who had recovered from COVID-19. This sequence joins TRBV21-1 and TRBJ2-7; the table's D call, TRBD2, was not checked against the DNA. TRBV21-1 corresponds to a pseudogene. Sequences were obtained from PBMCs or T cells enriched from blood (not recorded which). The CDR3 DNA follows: TGTGCCAGCAGCAAAGCCCTATGGCCCCCCGTTGATGACGTTAGCGGGAGTGAATTCTACGAGCAGTACTTC. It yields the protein CASSKALWPPVDDVSGSEFYEQYF.